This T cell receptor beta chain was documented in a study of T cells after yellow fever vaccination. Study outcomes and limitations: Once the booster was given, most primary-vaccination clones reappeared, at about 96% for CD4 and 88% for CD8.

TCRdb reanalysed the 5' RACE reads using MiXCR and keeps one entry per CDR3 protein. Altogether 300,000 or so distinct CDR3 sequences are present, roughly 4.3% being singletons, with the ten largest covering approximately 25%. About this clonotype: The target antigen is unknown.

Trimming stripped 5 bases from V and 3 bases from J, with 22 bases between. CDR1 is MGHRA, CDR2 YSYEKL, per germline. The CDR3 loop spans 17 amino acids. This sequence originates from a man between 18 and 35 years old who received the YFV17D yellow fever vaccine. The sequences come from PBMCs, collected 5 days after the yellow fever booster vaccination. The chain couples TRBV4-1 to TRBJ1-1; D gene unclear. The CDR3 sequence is CASSASNYSYAYTEAFF. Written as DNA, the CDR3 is TGCGCCAGCAGCGCCAGCAATTACAGCTATGCGTACACTGAAGCTTTCTTT.